These T cell receptor beta chains were read from a single sample in a study of OX40 agonist ivuxolimab in advanced cancers. Measured with immunoSEQ multiplex PCR; TCRdb has only the in-frame clones, and not every one. The sample lists roughly 13,000 clones, approximately 87% occurring once. Sequenced here: CD4+ or CD8+ T cells sorted from blood, sampled in a trial of the OX40 agonist ivuxolimab. These TCRs come from an adult with an advanced solid tumor such as melanoma, head and neck, liver or kidney cancer. CDR3s leave out the opening cysteine and the closing phenylalanine or tryptophan. Rows may omit the clone size; those that give it use once, few, many or a size class.

v_gene	abundance	j_gene	CDR3aa
TRBV6-6	.	TRBJ2-7	ASSYNPSGYEQY
TRBV28	.	TRBJ2-1	ASSDRRNEQF
TRBV30	.	TRBJ1-5	AWSVRGGSNQPQH
TRBV4-1	.	TRBJ2-7	ASSQVGQADEQY
TRBV4-2	.	TRBJ2-4	ASSQDLGGGNIQY
TRBV7-2	few	TRBJ1-2	ASSLKLDKVAYT
TRBV5-1	.	TRBJ1-2	ASSRTGESDGYT
TRBV5-4	.	TRBJ2-2	ASSRQGSTGELF
TRBV27	.	TRBJ2-1	ASTPDRSSYNEQF
TRBV18	once	TRBJ2-7	ASSPTNADYEQY
TRBV6-6	.	TRBJ2-1	ASSYGDSRYNEQF
TRBV6-1	.	TRBJ1-6	ASSAVENSPLH
TRBV6-1	.	TRBJ2-5	ASSGGGSRETQY
TRBV11-2	.	TRBJ1-1	ASSGTGGNTEAF
TRBV29-1	.	TRBJ2-2	SVTWTTLTGELF
TRBV6-5	.	TRBJ2-7	ASSYGAGSSYEQY
TRBV5-1	.	TRBJ1-1	ASSLGGLFEAF
TRBV9	.	TRBJ2-7	ASSLTSGGVEQY
TRBV7-6	few	TRBJ2-1	ASSLGATSGGVSSYNEQF
TRBV5-4	.	TRBJ1-1	ASSLRAGQGYTEAF
TRBV7-2	.	TRBJ1-4	ASSLGNRELF
TRBV6-1	.	TRBJ1-4	ASSHDRGHEKLF
TRBV9	few	TRBJ2-7	ASSVDAVSYEQY
TRBV6-1	.	TRBJ2-2	ASKGTANTGELF
TRBV5-1	.	TRBJ2-2	ASSFTGGTTGELF
TRBV6-1	.	TRBJ2-7	ASIAGGRVYEQY
TRBV30	.	TRBJ1-2	AWSVAVGANYGYT
TRBV19	.	TRBJ1-5	ASSLQRGQPQH
TRBV19	few	TRBJ1-1	ASSMGTRVLNTEAF
TRBV6-1	.	TRBJ2-5	ASSLGSIGQETQY
TRBV9	.	TRBJ1-2	ASSASDRSYGYT
TRBV19	.	TRBJ2-2	ASSIDPGELF
TRBV7-2	.	TRBJ1-1	ASSPEGYGNTEAF
TRBV7-3	.	TRBJ2-2	ASSRDRALNTGELF
TRBV4-1	.	TRBJ2-7	ASSQDISGGAYEQY
TRBV7-9	.	TRBJ2-7	ASSLGTGVYEQY
TRBV5-1	.	TRBJ2-3	ASSVDSTDTQY
TRBV6-5	.	TRBJ1-2	ASSYQNNRGGYGYT
TRBV5-1	.	TRBJ2-3	ASSGGGRTDTQY
TRBV5-1	.	TRBJ1-5	ASSRTGHSNQPQH
TRBV5-1	.	TRBJ2-5	ASSLDSAGETQY
TRBV7-9	.	TRBJ1-4	ASSADRGLGEKLF
TRBV6-1	.	TRBJ2-7	ASTRDRVTYEQY
TRBV19	.	TRBJ1-6	ASSTSTGGRGSPLH
TRBV6-6	.	TRBJ2-7	ASSRDGYYEQY
TRBV11-2	.	TRBJ1-3	ASSLDTAKGNTIY
TRBV10-2	.	TRBJ2-5	ASSASTGMETQY
TRBV6-4	.	TRBJ1-2	ASSVGAGTGYT
TRBV5-1	.	TRBJ2-1	ASSVGPGFDYEQF